This TCR beta chain is from a study of blood T cell repertoires in COVID-19 (dated by TCRdb to the early 2020s). Regarding the complete study: Samples from collaborators originated in the United States, Italy and Spain and spanned both the acute and convalescent phases of COVID-19. The prospective study material was composed of cDNA or gDNA derived from T cells, B-cell-depleted T cells, or PBMCs. The dataset comprised deeply sampled blood TCRbeta repertoires from subjects exposed to, actively infected with, or recovered from COVID-19. A freely available public database, intended as a resource for researchers studying the immune response to SARS-CoV-2, is where the repertoires were released. Samples came from the ongoing ImmuneRACE study (first 160 participants) plus 1,254 subjects from 6 global collaborators. A de-identified subject ID, COVID-19 status, age in years and sex were almost always included in the sample metadata. Where HLA class I and class II types were available, the types were taken from metadata supplied by the sample provider, not from assay-based typing. The paper's findings and limits, for the study overall: How much clinical and demographic metadata was included differed by source and by participant, and the metadata was provided uncurated.

The germline V gene provides CDR1 SNHLY and CDR2 FYNNEI. The CDR3, from cysteine to phenylalanine, totals 14 residues. Only CDR3 DNA remains: 42 bases, in frame from the first base. In the case of this clone: Its antigen specificity is not known. The junction shows a germline mismatch at one end, possibly a read error.

Collaborating institutions collected whole blood in K2EDTA tubes following their own protocols. For TCRbeta analysis, collaborators shipped samples in one of three forms: frozen whole blood, isolated PBMCs, or DNA extracted from either of those sample types. TCRbeta CDR3 regions were amplified from genomic DNA using the immunoSEQ Assay, a bias-controlled multiplex PCR. Under the source paper's analysis protocol: Nucleated cell counts per sample were estimated from amplification of reference gene primers within the assay. Sequence reads were collapsed and filtered to measure the absolute abundance of every unique TCRbeta CDR3 rearrangement. For each sample, productive Simpson clonality was calculated by taking the square root of Simpson's diversity index across productive rearrangements. The table was pulled from immuneACCESS by TCRdb, which kept in-frame rearrangements only. Such tables lose some clones; where checked, under half of the loss comes from unresolved V genes, and the rest has no known cause. That table furnishes V, J and clone size, whereas the DNA furnished D and trimming. For this sample there are around 120,000 clones; under 80% appear just once. The ten biggest clones cover roughly 2% of the sample.

The sample was peripheral blood. The chain was built from TRBV2 and TRBJ1-2, with no D gene named confidently. The source of this sequence is a man between 65 and 80 years old with acute or convalescent COVID-19. The CDR3 has the sequence CANSERGTNGGYTF. The bases are TGTGCCAACAGTGAACGGGGTACGAATGGTGGCTACACCTTC.